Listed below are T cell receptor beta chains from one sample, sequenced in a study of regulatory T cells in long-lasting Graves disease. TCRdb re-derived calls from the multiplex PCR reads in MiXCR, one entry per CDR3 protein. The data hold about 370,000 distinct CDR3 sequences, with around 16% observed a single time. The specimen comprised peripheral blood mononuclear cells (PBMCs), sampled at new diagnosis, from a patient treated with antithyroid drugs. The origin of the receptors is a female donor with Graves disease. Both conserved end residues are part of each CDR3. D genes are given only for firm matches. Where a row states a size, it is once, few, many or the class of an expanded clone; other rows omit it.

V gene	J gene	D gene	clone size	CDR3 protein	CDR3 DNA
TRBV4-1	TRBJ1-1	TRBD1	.	CASSQDTTGRNTEAFF	TGCGCCAGCAGCCAAGATACGACAGGGCGGAACACTGAAGCTTTCTTT
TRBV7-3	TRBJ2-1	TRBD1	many	CASSTDRDPYNEQFF	TGTGCCAGCAGTACGGACAGGGACCCTTACAATGAGCAGTTCTTC
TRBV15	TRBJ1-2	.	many	CATSRSNYGYTF	TGTGCCACCAGTAGGAGCAACTATGGCTACACCTTC
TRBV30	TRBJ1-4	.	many	CAWSVLGGGNEKLFF	TGTGCCTGGAGTGTACTAGGCGGAGGTAATGAAAAACTGTTTTTT
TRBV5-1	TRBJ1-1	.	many	CASSLAASMNTEAFF	TGCGCCAGCAGCTTGGCAGCCTCGATGAACACTGAAGCTTTCTTT
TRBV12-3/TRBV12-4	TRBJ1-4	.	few	CASSPTDTEKLFF	TGTGCCAGCAGCCCGACGGACACGGAAAAACTGTTTTTT
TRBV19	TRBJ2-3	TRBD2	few	CASKDSSGRRTDTQYF	TGTGCCAGTAAGGATTCTAGCGGGAGGAGGACAGATACGCAGTATTTT
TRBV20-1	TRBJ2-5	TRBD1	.	CSARDTQGAEETQYF	TGCAGTGCTAGAGATACTCAGGGGGCGGAAGAGACCCAGTACTTC
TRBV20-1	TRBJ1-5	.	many	CSASKGGRDQPQHF	TGCAGTGCTAGTAAGGGGGGCCGGGATCAGCCCCAGCATTTT
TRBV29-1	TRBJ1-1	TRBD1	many	CSGDRSTGTEAFF	TGCAGCGGGGACAGGAGTACTGGCACTGAAGCTTTCTTT
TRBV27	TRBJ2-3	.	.	CASKVEGVLTDTQYF	TGTGCCAGCAAGGTGGAGGGGGTACTCACAGATACGCAGTATTTT
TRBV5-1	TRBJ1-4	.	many	CASSPGGLGGEKLFF	TGCGCCAGCAGCCCCGGGGGTCTCGGGGGTGAAAAACTGTTTTTT
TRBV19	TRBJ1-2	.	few	CASSISAQGLYGYTF	TGTGCCAGTAGTATATCTGCTCAGGGCCTCTATGGCTACACCTTC
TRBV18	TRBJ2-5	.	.	CASSPHPAQYF	TGTGCCAGCTCACCTCACCCCGCCCAGTACTTC
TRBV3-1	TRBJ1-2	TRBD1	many	CASSNSDRGGYGYTF	TGTGCCAGCAGCAACTCGGACAGGGGTGGCTATGGCTACACCTTC
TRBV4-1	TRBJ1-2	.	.	CASSQPRTNYGYTF	TGCGCCAGCAGCCAACCTCGGACTAACTATGGCTACACCTTC
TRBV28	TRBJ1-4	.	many	CASSFHLPGANEKLFF	TGTGCCAGCAGTTTCCACCTCCCGGGAGCTAATGAAAAACTGTTTTTT
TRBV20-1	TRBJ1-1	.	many	CSARPSRPPNTEAFF	TGCAGTGCTAGACCTTCGAGGCCACCGAACACTGAAGCTTTCTTT
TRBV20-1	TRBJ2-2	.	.	CSAHYRVDTGELFF	TGCAGTGCTCACTACAGGGTCGACACCGGGGAGCTGTTTTTT
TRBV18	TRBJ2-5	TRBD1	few	CASSRNGQGAGETQYF	TGTGCCAGCTCACGGAACGGACAGGGGGCAGGAGAGACCCAGTACTTC
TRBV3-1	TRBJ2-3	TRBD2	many	CASSQDGTRKLDTQYF	TGTGCCAGCAGCCAAGATGGGACTAGAAAACTGGATACGCAGTATTTT
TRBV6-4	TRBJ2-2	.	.	CASSDWITGELFF	TGTGCCAGCAGTGACTGGATCACCGGGGAGCTGTTTTTT
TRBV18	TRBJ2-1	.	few	CASSPGDSDNEQFF	TGTGCCAGCTCACCAGGAGACAGCGACAATGAGCAGTTCTTC
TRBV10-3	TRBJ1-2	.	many	CAINFVHRDADGYTF	TGTGCCATCAATTTTGTGCACAGGGATGCAGATGGCTACACCTTC
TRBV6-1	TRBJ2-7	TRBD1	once	CASTELNRGRAYEQYF	TGTGCCAGCACCGAACTAAACAGGGGAAGGGCCTACGAGCAGTACTTC
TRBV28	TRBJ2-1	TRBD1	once	CASSSAGTGVRLREQFF	TGTGCCAGCAGTTCAGCCGGGACAGGGGTTCGTCTTCGGGAGCAGTTCTTC
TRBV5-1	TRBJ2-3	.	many	CASGDQNTDTQYF	TGCGCCAGCGGGGATCAGAATACAGATACGCAGTATTTT
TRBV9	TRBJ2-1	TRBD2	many	CASSVLAGIAYNEQFF	TGTGCCAGCAGCGTACTAGCGGGAATCGCCTACAATGAGCAGTTCTTC
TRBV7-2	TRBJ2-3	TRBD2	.	CASSPSLLAGADTQYF	TGTGCCAGCAGCCCCAGCCTACTAGCGGGAGCAGATACGCAGTATTTT